This T cell receptor beta chain was profiled in a study of blood T cell repertoires in COVID-19. At the level of the study: T cells, B-cell-depleted T cells, or PBMCs provided the cDNA or gDNA that served as material.

This CDR3 is built from 13 residues. Germline loops: CDR1 MDHEN, CDR2 SYDVKM. The V end was cut by 5 bases, the J end by 1 base, with 8 bases between. This clone was counted between two and nine times. Original analysis: Amplifying reference gene primers gave estimates of nucleated cell counts. Only in-frame clones appear in the TCRdb table, and some are missing; sequencing was by immunoSEQ multiplex PCR. That table supplies the V and J calls and clone size; D and trimming were determined from the DNA. The data show about 64,000 clones, over 75% seen once. Sequencing was carried out using peripheral blood. This chain connects TRBV28 to TRBJ1-1, with D uncertain. The sequence was obtained from a human donor in a cohort sampled during active COVID-19. The CDR3 coding sequence is TGTGCCAGCAGTCAGGCAGGGAACACTGAAGCTTTCTTT. This gives the protein CASSQAGNTEAFF.